This T cell receptor beta chain was profiled in a study of blood T cell repertoires in COVID-19. For the study at large: There were acute and convalescent COVID-19 samples, and they came from the United States, Italy and Spain. PBMCs, B-cell-depleted T cells, or T cells provided the cDNA or gDNA that made up the material.

Authors' analysis steps: Reference gene primer amplification gave nucleated cell count estimates. Libraries were prepared by immunoSEQ multiplex PCR; TCRdb keeps only in-frame clonotypes and omits some of them. Clone size and the V and J calls come from that table; the DNA yielded D and trimming. The repertoire holds roughly 190,000 clones, 75% to 95% seen once, with roughly 0.56% in the top ten. This clone appeared a single time. There are 17 residues in the CDR3. Germline V gene data show CDR1 as MDHEN and CDR2 as SYDVKM. Germline trimming cut 0 bases from V and 0 bases from J; bases unmatched to any gene: 4.

The chain uses TRBV28 and TRBJ2-3; 9 bases fit TRBD2. Specimen: peripheral blood. This receptor was identified in a man aged 50-60 years with acute or convalescent COVID-19. This CDR3 is CASSLWAGTSSTDTQYF. The DNA of the CDR3 is TGTGCCAGCAGTTTATGGGCGGGGACTAGCAGCACAGATACGCAGTATTTT.